The rows below give T cell receptor beta chains drawn from one sample of a study of blood T cell repertoires in COVID-19. Profiling relied on immunoSEQ multiplex PCR, and the TCRdb table lists in-frame clones only, not all of them. The sample contains tens of thousands of clones, about 83% of which appear only once. The specimen sequenced was peripheral blood. Source of these receptors: a human donor with active COVID-19. The donor label of this sample is uncertain. Each CDR3 is given with its conserved first and last residue. A D gene is named only where the DNA matches it firmly. Expanded clones get a size class; other rows say once, few or many, or leave the size out.

j_call	v_call	d_call	clone_size	cdr3_nt	cdr3_aa
TRBJ2-7	TRBV2	-	-	TGTGCCAGCAGGGACTCTAGTGACGAGCAGTACTTC	CASRDSSDEQYF
TRBJ1-2	TRBV28	-	-	TGTGCCAGCAGCGCGACAGTGTATGGCTACACCTTC	CASSATVYGYTF
TRBJ2-1	TRBV7-9	-	-	TGTGCCAGCAGCGCGATGGGAGGCTCCTACAATGAGCAGTTCTTC	CASSAMGGSYNEQFF
TRBJ2-3	TRBV12-5	TRBD2	-	TGTGCTAGTGGTTTGGCTAGCGGAAGCACAGATACGCAGTATTTT	CASGLASGSTDTQYF
TRBJ2-1	TRBV19	-	-	TGTGCCAGTAGTATAGGCGGGTCATCAACGGATGAGCAGTTCTTC	CASSIGGSSTDEQFF
TRBJ2-7	TRBV1	-	once	TGCACCAGCAGCCAAGTGTGCGGGAGTTGGAACGAGCAGTACTTC	CTSSQVCGSWNEQYF
TRBJ2-7	TRBV12-3/TRBV12-4	TRBD2	-	TGTGCCAGCAGATCCACTAGCGAACACGAGCAGTACTTC	CASRSTSEHEQYF
TRBJ2-7	TRBV28	TRBD2	-	TGTGCCAGCAGTCCTCGGCCCTCCGGGAGGGCGTACGAGCAGTACTTC	CASSPRPSGRAYEQYF
TRBJ2-3	TRBV7-2	TRBD2	-	TGTGCCAGCAGCTTAGTCGGCGGGAGAACAGATACGCAGTATTTT	CASSLVGGRTDTQYF
TRBJ2-7	TRBV6-6	-	-	TGTGCCAGCAGCACAGGGTCCCGTATGTTCGAGCAGTACTTC	CASSTGSRMFEQYF
TRBJ1-2	TRBV4-2	-	-	TGTGCCAGCAGCCAAGATATGGGAGGATCTAACTATGGCTACACCTTC	CASSQDMGGSNYGYTF
TRBJ2-6	TRBV4-2	-	-	TGTGCCAGCAGCCAAGTCCTGTCGACAGCTGGGGCCAACGTCCTGACTTTC	CASSQVLSTAGANVLTF
TRBJ2-1	TRBV7-2	-	-	TGTGCCAGCAGCTTTTTTCGGAGCTCCTACAATGAGCAGTTCTTC	CASSFFRSSYNEQFF
TRBJ2-1	TRBV5-4	TRBD2	-	TGTGCCAGCAGCTTGGGGGAGGGGTCCTACAATGAGCAGTTCTTC	CASSLGEGSYNEQFF
TRBJ2-7	TRBV24-1	-	-	TGTGCCACCAGTGACCCCGGGAAGGGGGTCTACGAGCAGTACTTC	CATSDPGKGVYEQYF
TRBJ1-5	TRBV19	TRBD1	once	TGTGCCAGTAGTCAAGTTACAGGGGGAACGGCCCAGCATTTT	CASSQVTGGTAQHF
TRBJ2-7	TRBV28	-	-	TGTGCCAGCAGTTTAGGTGAGGTGAGCTACGAGCAGTACTTC	CASSLGEVSYEQYF
TRBJ2-1	TRBV5-4	-	-	TGTGCCAGCAGCCCCGAGGGGGGGAGTCGGGGTGAGCAGTTCTTC	CASSPEGGSRGEQFF
TRBJ2-6	TRBV19	-	-	TGTGCCAGTAGTATGTCAGGGGCTGGGGCCAACGTCCTGACTTTC	CASSMSGAGANVLTF
TRBJ1-2	TRBV2	-	-	TGTGCCAGCAGTGAATGGGACACATTTCGTAGCGGCTACACCTTC	CASSEWDTFRSGYTF
TRBJ2-2	TRBV5-1	-	once	TGCGCCAGCAGACCAGTGACAGCCGGGGAGCTGTTTTTT	CASRPVTAGELFF
TRBJ2-7	TRBV30	-	-	TGTGCCTGGACAGGGGTCGACCCGTGGGTCGAGCAGTACTTC	CAWTGVDPWVEQYF
TRBJ2-7	TRBV11-3	-	-	TGTGCCAGCAGCCACCGGGGGTCCTACGAGCAGTACTTC	CASSHRGSYEQYF
TRBJ2-1	TRBV25-1	-	-	TGTGCCAGCAGTGTGTACACCTCCGGGGACAATGAGCAGTTCTTC	CASSVYTSGDNEQFF
TRBJ2-3	TRBV5-1	-	-	TGCGCCAGCAGCTTGGACGGCAGGGGGGCTACAGATACGCAGTATTTT	CASSLDGRGATDTQYF
TRBJ1-6	TRBV6-6	-	few	TGTGCCAGCAGTCAGGGGTCGGCACCCCTCCACTTT	CASSQGSAPLHF
TRBJ2-2	TRBV30	-	-	TGTGCCTGGAAAAAACAGGGTAATAGAGCATCCGGGGAGCTGTTTTTT	CAWKKQGNRASGELFF
TRBJ2-2	TRBV19	TRBD2	-	TGTGCCAGTAGTGCAGCCTTTACTACGGGAGGCACCGGGGAGCTGTTTTTT	CASSAAFTTGGTGELFF
TRBJ2-5	TRBV28	TRBD1	-	TGTGCCAGCAGTAATTTAGCGACAGGGTACCAAGAGACCCAGTACTTC	CASSNLATGYQETQYF
TRBJ2-3	TRBV2	TRBD2	-	TGTGCCAGCTCCGAGACTAGCGAAGCCACAGATACGCAGTATTTT	CASSETSEATDTQYF
TRBJ1-1	TRBV18	-	-	TGTGCCAGCTCACCACCGACAGCGAACACTGAAGCTTTCTTT	CASSPPTANTEAFF
TRBJ2-1	TRBV14	-	-	TGTGCCAGCAGTCCCAGGGGTAGCTTCTATGAGCAGTTCTTC	CASSPRGSFYEQFF
TRBJ2-1	TRBV27	-	-	TGTGCCAGCAGTAGCTTGGACAGCGTTTGGAATGAGCAGTTCTTC	CASSSLDSVWNEQFF
TRBJ2-1	TRBV3-1/TRBV3-2	TRBD2	-	TGTGCCAGCAGCCGTCCTACGGGACTAGCGGGAGGGAATGAGCAGTTCTTC	CASSRPTGLAGGNEQFF
TRBJ1-3	TRBV7-2	-	-	TGTGCCAGCAGCGCAGCGTCGGGGGCTGGAAACACCATATATTTT	CASSAASGAGNTIYF
TRBJ2-7	TRBV30	-	-	TGTGCCTGGAGTGCAACAGGCTACGAGCAGTACTTC	CAWSATGYEQYF
TRBJ2-7	TRBV6-2/TRBV6-3	TRBD2	-	TGTGCCAGCAGCTCGGGACTAGCAACCTACGAGCAGTACTTC	CASSSGLATYEQYF
TRBJ2-7	TRBV7-9	TRBD2	few	TGTGCCAGCAGCTTAGCCGGGAGGGTTGACGAGCAGTACTTC	CASSLAGRVDEQYF
TRBJ1-1	TRBV7-9	TRBD1	-	TGTGCCAGCAGCCCTGAGACAGGGAGCGGTACTGAAGCTTTCTTT	CASSPETGSGTEAFF
TRBJ2-7	TRBV9	TRBD2	-	TGTGCCAGCAGCGTAGGCCGGGCCGGAGGGAGGGCCGTGCAGTACTTC	CASSVGRAGGRAVQYF
TRBJ2-2	TRBV24-1	-	-	TGTGCCACCAGTGGCGGGATTGGCACCGGGGAGCTGTTTTTT	CATSGGIGTGELFF
TRBJ2-5	TRBV11-3	-	-	TGTGCCAGCAGCTTAGGTCTAGGATGGGAAGAGACCCAGTACTTC	CASSLGLGWEETQYF
TRBJ2-2	TRBV13	-	few	TGTGCCAGCAGCCAAAGGGGGACCCCCGACGGGGAGCTGTTTTTT	CASSQRGTPDGELFF
TRBJ1-3	TRBV7-8	TRBD1	-	TGTGCCAGCAGCGAAAGACAGGGCGATGGAAACACCATATATTTT	CASSERQGDGNTIYF
TRBJ1-2	TRBV6-5	TRBD1	few	TGTGCCAGCAGTTACGGACAGGCTGTGTATGGCTACACCTTC	CASSYGQAVYGYTF
TRBJ2-6	TRBV19	TRBD1	-	TGTGCCAGTAGTAGGGGGACAGGGTCTGGTGGGGCCAACGTCCTGACTTTC	CASSRGTGSGGANVLTF
TRBJ2-1	TRBV2	TRBD1	-	TGTGCCAGCCGAGGGGGCAGCTACAATGAGCAGTTCTTC	CASRGGSYNEQFF
TRBJ2-7	TRBV30	-	few	TGTGCCTACAAGGACACGGGCGAGCAGTACTTC	CAYKDTGEQYF
TRBJ2-5	TRBV19	-	-	TGTGCCAGTAGTAAAGGGGCAGAAGAGACCCAGTACTTC	CASSKGAEETQYF
TRBJ2-5	TRBV27	TRBD2	-	TGTGCCAGCAGTTTATCTAGCGGGAGTCCGGAGACCCAGTACTTC	CASSLSSGSPETQYF
TRBJ2-1	TRBV6-1	-	-	TGTGCCAGCAGTGAAGGCCTTAGACAGTACACCTACAATGAGCAGTTCTTC	CASSEGLRQYTYNEQFF
TRBJ1-5	TRBV28	-	-	TGTGCCAGCAGGGCCAGGGAGGTCCAGCATTTT	CASRAREVQHF
TRBJ1-2	TRBV2	-	-	TGTGCCAGCAGCCCAAACTATGGCTACACCTTC	CASSPNYGYTF
TRBJ1-5	TRBV6-1	-	-	TGTGCCAGCAGTGAAAACAGTCCCCATCAGCCCCAGCATTTT	CASSENSPHQPQHF